A selection of T cell receptor beta chains follows, all from one sample in a study of graft-versus-host responses after intestinal transplantation. TCRdb's table, derived via immunoSEQ multiplex PCR, lists solely in-frame clones and lacks some. The sample records fewer than 120,000 clones, around 95% being singletons. What these receptors recognize is not known. The sample in question was unstimulated CD8+ T cells sorted from spleen or lymph node cells, obtained before intestinal transplant. The origin of the receptors is a human donor who received an intestinal transplant. The CDR3 runs from the conserved cysteine through the conserved F or W. A D gene is named only where the DNA matches it firmly.

j_call d_call v_call cdr3_aa cdr3_nt
TRBJ2-7 TRBD1 TRBV11-2 CASSPGQGGYEQYF TGTGCCAGCAGCCCCGGACAGGGTGGCTACGAGCAGTACTTC
TRBJ1-2 - TRBV19 CASSSGNYGYTF TGTGCCAGTAGTTCCGGGAACTATGGCTACACCTTC
TRBJ1-5 - TRBV27 CASSLMPNQPQHF TGTGCCAGCAGTTTAATGCCTAATCAGCCCCAGCATTTT
TRBJ2-3 TRBD1 TRBV7-8 CASSLNRGVTDTQYF TGTGCCAGCAGCTTAAACAGGGGCGTCACAGATACGCAGTATTTT
TRBJ2-1 TRBD2 TRBV9 CASSSSGSWEQFF TGTGCCAGCAGCTCAAGCGGGAGCTGGGAGCAGTTCTTC
TRBJ2-1 - TRBV6-5 CASRDSLAAYNEQFF TGTGCCAGCAGGGACTCTCTGGCCGCCTACAATGAGCAGTTCTTC
TRBJ2-1 - TRBV5-1 CASSTGTQNEQFF TGCGCCAGCAGCACCGGGACTCAGAATGAGCAGTTCTTC
TRBJ2-7 TRBD1 TRBV9 CASSTQDRPNEQYF TGTGCCAGCAGCACCCAGGACAGGCCCAACGAGCAGTACTTC
TRBJ2-5 - TRBV29-1 CSAQGGGQWDVKTQYF TGCAGCGCACAAGGGGGGGGACAGTGGGATGTGAAGACCCAGTACTTC
TRBJ2-1 TRBD2 TRBV5-1 CASSASGGGGNEQFF TGCGCCAGCAGCGCAAGCGGGGGCGGAGGCAATGAGCAGTTCTTC
TRBJ2-7 - TRBV4-1 CASSAGLAYEQYF TGCGCCAGCAGCGCGGGACTCGCCTACGAGCAGTACTTC
TRBJ2-3 - TRBV28 CASSDREGADTQYF TGTGCCAGCAGTGATAGGGAAGGCGCAGATACGCAGTATTTT
TRBJ1-2 - TRBV29-1 CSVEDPGPGIYGYTF TGCAGCGTTGAAGATCCGGGGCCAGGAATCTATGGCTACACCTTC
TRBJ2-7 - TRBV5-1 CASSLATRGASYEQYF TGCGCCAGCAGCTTGGCCACGAGGGGTGCATCCTACGAGCAGTACTTC
TRBJ2-1 - TRBV18 CASSPQPSGYNEQFF TGTGCCAGCTCACCACAGCCCAGCGGATACAATGAGCAGTTCTTC
TRBJ2-7 TRBD1 TRBV19 CASSIGTGGYEQYF TGTGCCAGTAGTATCGGGACAGGGGGCTACGAGCAGTACTTC